The clone carrying this TCR beta chain has a handful of counts. Original handling: Amplification from reference gene primers served as the basis for estimated nucleated cell counts. Profiling relied on immunoSEQ multiplex PCR, and the TCRdb table lists in-frame clones only, not all of them. For V, J and clone size, that table is used; D and trimming come from the DNA. This table holds about 190,000 clones, about 88% found once. V was pared by 0 bases and J by 6 bases, with 12 bases between. CDR1 is LGHNA and CDR2 is YSLEER in the germline V gene. The CDR3 runs 15 residues. This entry belongs to a study of blood T cell repertoires in COVID-19. Study background: Samples taken during acute and convalescent COVID-19 were collected in the United States, Italy and Spain.

This receptor was obtained from a woman between 40 and 55 years old who had recovered from COVID-19. This sequence joins TRBV4-3 and TRBJ1-5, with a weak D call TRBD1 (5 bases). Sequenced material: peripheral blood. In nucleotides, the CDR3 is TGCGCCAGCAGCCAAGATAGCGGGGGTGTTCAGCCCCAGCATTTT. It translates to CASSQDSGGVQPQHF.